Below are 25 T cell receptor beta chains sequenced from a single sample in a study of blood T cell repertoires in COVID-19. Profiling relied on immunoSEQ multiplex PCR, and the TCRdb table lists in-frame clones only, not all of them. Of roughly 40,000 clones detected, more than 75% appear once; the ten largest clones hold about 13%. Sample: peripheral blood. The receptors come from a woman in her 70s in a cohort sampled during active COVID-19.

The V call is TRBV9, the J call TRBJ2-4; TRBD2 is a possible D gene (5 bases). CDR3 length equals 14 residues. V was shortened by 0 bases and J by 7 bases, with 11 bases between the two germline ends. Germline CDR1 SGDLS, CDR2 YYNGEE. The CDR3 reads CASSVGGEVNIQYF. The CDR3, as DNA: TGTGCCAGCAGCGTAGGGGGAGAGGTCAACATTCAGTACTTC.

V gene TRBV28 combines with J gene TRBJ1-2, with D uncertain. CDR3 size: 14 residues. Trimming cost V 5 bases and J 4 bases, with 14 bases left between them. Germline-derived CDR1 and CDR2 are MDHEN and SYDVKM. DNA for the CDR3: TGTGCCAGCAGTGAGGGAGTCACAATCTATGGCTACACCTTC. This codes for CASSEGVTIYGYTF.

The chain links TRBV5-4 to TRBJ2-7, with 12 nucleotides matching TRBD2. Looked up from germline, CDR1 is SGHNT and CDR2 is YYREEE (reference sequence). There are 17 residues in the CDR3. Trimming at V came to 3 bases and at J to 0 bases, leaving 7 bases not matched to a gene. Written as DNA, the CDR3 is TGTGCCAGCAGCTCGGGACTAGCGGGTGGGAGCTCCTACGAGCAGTACTTC. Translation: CASSSGLAGGSSYEQYF.

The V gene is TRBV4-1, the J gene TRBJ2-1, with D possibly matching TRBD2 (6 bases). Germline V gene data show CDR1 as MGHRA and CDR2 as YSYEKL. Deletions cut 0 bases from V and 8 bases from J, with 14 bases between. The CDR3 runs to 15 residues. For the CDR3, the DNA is TGCGCCAGCAGCCAAGATCGTAACCCGGGGGATGAGCAGTTCTTC. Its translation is CASSQDRNPGDEQFF.

The CDR3: CASSVGGQGNTEAFF. Here the CDR3 DNA reads TGTGCCAGCAGCGTAGGGGGGCAGGGTAACACTGAAGCTTTCTTT. V is TRBV9 and J is TRBJ1-1, with D possibly matching TRBD1 (6 bases). The V gene's germline CDR1 is SGDLS and CDR2 YYNGEE. This CDR3 spans 15 amino acids. V was clipped by 0 bases and J by 2 bases, with 11 bases between them.

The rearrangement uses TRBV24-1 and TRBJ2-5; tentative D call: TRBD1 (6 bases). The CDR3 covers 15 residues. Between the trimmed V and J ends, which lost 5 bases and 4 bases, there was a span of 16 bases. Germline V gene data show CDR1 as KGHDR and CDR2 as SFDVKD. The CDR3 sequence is CATSGLEAGAETQYF. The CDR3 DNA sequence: TGTGCCACCAGTGGGCTTGAAGCAGGGGCAGAGACCCAGTACTTC.

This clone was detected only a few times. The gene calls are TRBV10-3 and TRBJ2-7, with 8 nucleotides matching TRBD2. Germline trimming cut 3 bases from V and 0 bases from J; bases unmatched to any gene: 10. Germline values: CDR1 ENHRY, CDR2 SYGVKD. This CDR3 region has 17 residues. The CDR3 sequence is CAISDFGLASSSYEQYF. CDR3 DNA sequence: TGTGCCATCAGTGACTTCGGACTAGCCTCCAGCTCCTACGAGCAGTACTTC.

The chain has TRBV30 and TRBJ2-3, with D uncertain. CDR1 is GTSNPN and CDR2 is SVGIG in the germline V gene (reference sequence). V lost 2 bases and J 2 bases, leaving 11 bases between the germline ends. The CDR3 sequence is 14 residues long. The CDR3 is CAWSRGSPTDTQYF. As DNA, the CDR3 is TGTGCCTGGAGTAGAGGATCCCCCACAGATACGCAGTATTTT. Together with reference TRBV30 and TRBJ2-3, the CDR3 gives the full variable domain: SQTIHQWPATLVQPVGSPLSLECTVEGTSNPNLYWYRQAAGRGLQLLFYSVGIGQISSEVPQNLSASRPQDRQFILSSKKLLLSDSGFYLCAWSRGSPTDTQYFGPGTRLTVL.

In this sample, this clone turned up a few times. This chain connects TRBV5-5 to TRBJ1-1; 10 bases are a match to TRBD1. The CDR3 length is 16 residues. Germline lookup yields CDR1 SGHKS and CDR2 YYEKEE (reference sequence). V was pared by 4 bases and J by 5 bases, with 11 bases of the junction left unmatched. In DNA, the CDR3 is TGTGCCAGCAGCCGCGGGACAGGGGTTCCGCGGACTGAAGCTTTCTTT. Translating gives CASSRGTGVPRTEAFF.

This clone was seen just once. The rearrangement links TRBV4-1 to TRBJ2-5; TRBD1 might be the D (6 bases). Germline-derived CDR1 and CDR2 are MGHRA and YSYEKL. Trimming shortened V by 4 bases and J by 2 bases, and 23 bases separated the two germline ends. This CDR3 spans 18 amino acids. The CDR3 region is CASSPPLSNGDIQETQYF. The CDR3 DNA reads TGCGCCAGCAGCCCACCCCTCTCTAACGGGGACATACAAGAGACCCAGTACTTC.

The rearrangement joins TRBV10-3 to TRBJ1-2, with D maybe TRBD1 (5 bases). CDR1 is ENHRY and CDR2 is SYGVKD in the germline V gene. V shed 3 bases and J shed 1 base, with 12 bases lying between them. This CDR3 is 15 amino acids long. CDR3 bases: TGTGCCATCAGTGACGGACGGACAAATAACTATGGCTACACCTTC. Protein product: CAISDGRTNNYGYTF.

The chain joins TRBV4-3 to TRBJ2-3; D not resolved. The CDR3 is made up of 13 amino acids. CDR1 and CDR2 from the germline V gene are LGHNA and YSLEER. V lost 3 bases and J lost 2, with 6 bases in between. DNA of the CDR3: TGCGCCAGCAGCCAGGCTTACACAGATACGCAGTATTTT. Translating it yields CASSQAYTDTQYF.

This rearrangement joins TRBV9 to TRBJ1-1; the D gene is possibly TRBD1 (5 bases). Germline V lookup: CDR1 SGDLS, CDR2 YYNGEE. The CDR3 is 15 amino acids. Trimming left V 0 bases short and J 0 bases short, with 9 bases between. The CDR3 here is CASSVGGTVNTEAFF. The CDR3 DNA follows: TGTGCCAGCAGCGTAGGCGGGACGGTGAACACTGAAGCTTTCTTT.

CDR3 sequence reads: CASRPLSQGGETQYF. The CDR3 coding sequence is TGTGCCAGCAGGCCCCTTTCTCAGGGAGGCGAGACCCAGTACTTC. J is TRBJ2-5 and V is TRBV27; D might be TRBD2 (6 bases). The CDR3 totals 15 residues. Trimming took 6 bases from V and 5 from J, leaving 19 bases between them. Per germline, CDR1 MNHEY and CDR2 SMNVEV (reference sequence).

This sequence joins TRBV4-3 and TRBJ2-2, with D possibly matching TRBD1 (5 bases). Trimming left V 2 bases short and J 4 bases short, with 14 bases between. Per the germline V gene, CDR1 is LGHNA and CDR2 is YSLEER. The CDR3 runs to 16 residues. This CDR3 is CASSQLGVFGTGELFF. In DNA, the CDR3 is TGCGCCAGCAGCCAACTAGGGGTCTTCGGCACCGGGGAGCTGTTTTTT.

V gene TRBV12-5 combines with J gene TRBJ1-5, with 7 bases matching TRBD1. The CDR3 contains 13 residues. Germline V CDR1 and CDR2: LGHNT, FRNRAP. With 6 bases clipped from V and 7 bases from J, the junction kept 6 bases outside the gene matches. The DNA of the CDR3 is TGTGCTAGTGGGGCAGGGGGGAACCAGCCCCAGCATTTT. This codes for CASGAGGNQPQHF.

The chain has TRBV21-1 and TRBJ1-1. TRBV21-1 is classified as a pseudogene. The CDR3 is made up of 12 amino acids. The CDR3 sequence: CASPPTGTEAFF. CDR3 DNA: TGTGCCAGCCCACCTACGGGGACTGAAGCTTTCTTT.

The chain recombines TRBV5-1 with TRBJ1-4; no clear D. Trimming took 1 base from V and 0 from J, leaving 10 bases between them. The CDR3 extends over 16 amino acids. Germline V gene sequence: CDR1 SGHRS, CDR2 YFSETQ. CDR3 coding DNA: TGCGCCAGCAGCTTGAATCCGGTTGCAACTAATGAAAAACTGTTTTTT. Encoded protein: CASSLNPVATNEKLFF.

The CDR3 here is CASSQEVGGNADTQYF. In DNA form, the CDR3 reads TGCGCCAGCAGCCAAGAAGTTGGGGGCAACGCAGATACGCAGTATTTT. The chain has TRBV4-3 and TRBJ2-3; TRBD1 is a possible D gene (6 bases). V was cut by 0 bases and J by 4 bases, with 14 bases left in between. Germline V gene data show CDR1 as LGHNA and CDR2 as YSLEER. The CDR3 is made up of 16 amino acids.

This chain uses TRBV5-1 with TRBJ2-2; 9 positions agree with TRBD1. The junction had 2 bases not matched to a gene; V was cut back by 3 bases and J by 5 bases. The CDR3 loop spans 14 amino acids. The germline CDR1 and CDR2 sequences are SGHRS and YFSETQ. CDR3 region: CASSSGTGTGELFF. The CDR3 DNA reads TGCGCCAGCAGCTCCGGGACAGGGACCGGGGAGCTGTTTTTT.

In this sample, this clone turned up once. The chain's CDR3 is CASSPSGQGVNEQYF. The CDR3 DNA reads TGTGCCAGCTCACCTTCAGGACAGGGTGTGAACGAGCAGTACTTC. The chain combines TRBV18 with TRBJ2-7, with 8 bases identical to TRBD1. V gave up 3 bases and J gave up 5 bases; unmatched junction bases: 9. This CDR3 region has 15 residues. In germline, CDR1 is KGHSH, CDR2 LQKENI.

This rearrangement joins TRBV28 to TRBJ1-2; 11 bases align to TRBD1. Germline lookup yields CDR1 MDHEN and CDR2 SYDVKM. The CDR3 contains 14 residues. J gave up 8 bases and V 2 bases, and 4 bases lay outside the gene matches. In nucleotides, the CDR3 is TGTGCCAGCAGTTTACTGGGACAGGGGGTCGGCTACACCTTC. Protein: CASSLLGQGVGYTF.

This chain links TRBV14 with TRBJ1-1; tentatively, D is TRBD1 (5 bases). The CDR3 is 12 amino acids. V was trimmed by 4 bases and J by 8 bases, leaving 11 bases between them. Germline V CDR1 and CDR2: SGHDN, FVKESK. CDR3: CASSRTRTEAFF. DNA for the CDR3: TGTGCCAGCAGCCGGACCAGGACAGAAGCTTTCTTT.

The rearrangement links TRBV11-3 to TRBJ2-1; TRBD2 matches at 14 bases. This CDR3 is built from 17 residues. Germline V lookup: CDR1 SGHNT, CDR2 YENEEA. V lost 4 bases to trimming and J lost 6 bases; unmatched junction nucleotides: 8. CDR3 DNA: TGTGCCAGCAGCTCGGGGACTAGCGGGAGCTTAGGCAATGAGCAGTTCTTC. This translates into CASSSGTSGSLGNEQFF.

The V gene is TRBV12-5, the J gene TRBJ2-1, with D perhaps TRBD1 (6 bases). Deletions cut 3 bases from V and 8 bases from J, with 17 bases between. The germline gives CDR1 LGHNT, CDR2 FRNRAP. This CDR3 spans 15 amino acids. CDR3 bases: TGTGCTAGTGGTTTTGGCACCGGCCAGGGGCATGAGCAGTTCTTC. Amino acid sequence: CASGFGTGQGHEQFF.